Included here is one T cell receptor (beta chain) sequence, with context. What it binds is not known. This entry belongs to a study of type 1 regulatory T cells. The wider study: T-allo10 is an in vitro-generated, Tr1-enriched CD4 T cell product specific for alloantigen.

TCRdb reprocessed the reads with MiXCR, giving one entry per CDR3 protein. The table shows fewer than 30,000 distinct CDR3 sequences, with 72% occurring only once. Graft donor-derived T-allo10 cells were described as host-alloantigen-specific, anergic, and alloantigen-specifically suppressive. The sequencing input was cultured T cells, either the whole culture or a sorted T cell fraction (not recorded which). Subset specified: Tr1-enriched cell product generated in vitro against host alloantigens. This clonotype originated in a human donor in good health.

CDR3 bases: TGTGCCAGCCGACAGGGGGCCAATCAGCCCCAGCATTTT. Protein: CASRQGANQPQHF. The gene calls are TRBV12-3 or TRBV12-4 and TRBJ1-5; TRBD1 matches at 10 bases. This CDR3 has 13 residues. Trimming at V came to 8 bases and at J to 3 bases, leaving 1 base not matched to a gene.